Below, 26 T cell receptor beta chains from the same sample are listed, as sequenced in a study of blood T cell repertoires in COVID-19. Profiled with immunoSEQ multiplex PCR; TCRdb holds only in-frame clones, not every one. The sample lists about 280,000 clones, more than 75% occurring once. The sequenced sample consisted of PBMCs or T cells enriched from blood (not recorded which). The receptors stem from a woman in her sixties in a cohort exposed to, infected with or recovered from COVID-19 (not recorded which).

A single count supports this clone. V is TRBV21-1 and J is TRBJ1-5; the table's D call, TRBD1, was not checked against the DNA. TRBV21-1 counts as a pseudogene. The CDR3 loop spans 15 amino acids. The CDR3 sequence: CASSKGQGPNQPQHF. The CDR3 nucleotides are TGTGCCAGCAGCAAAGGCCAGGGTCCCAATCAGCCCCAGCATTTT.

The rearrangement links TRBV5-6 to TRBJ1-1; the match to TRBD1 covers 7 bases. The V gene end was trimmed by 3 bases and the J gene end by 0 bases; junction bases not matched to a gene: 2. The CDR3 has 14 amino acids. Germline CDR1 reads SGHDT; CDR2 reads YYEEEE. The CDR3 bases are TGTGCCAGCAGCTCGGGACAGCTGAACACTGAAGCTTTCTTT. This translates into CASSSGQLNTEAFF.

The CDR3 nucleotides are TGCGCCAGCAGCCAAGCTGGCGGGATGTCCTACAATGAGCAGTTCTTC. Protein product: CASSQAGGMSYNEQFF. The V gene is TRBV4-1, the J gene TRBJ2-1; the D gene is possibly TRBD2 (6 bases). The CDR3 is 16 residues long. V was pared by 1 base and J by 1 base, with 11 bases between. Germline lookup yields CDR1 MGHRA and CDR2 YSYEKL.

The chain carries TRBV3-1 (or the pseudogene TRBV3-2) and TRBJ2-2; 8 nucleotides agree with TRBD2. Germline CDR1 LGHDT, CDR2 YNNKEL (reference sequence). This CDR3 comprises 18 residues. Losses at the gene ends were 3 bases for V and 7 bases for J; bases not matched to a gene: 16. Here the CDR3 DNA reads TGTGCCAGCAGCCAGGGTGGAGTAGCGGGAATCTGGGTCGGGGAGCTGTTTTTT. This encodes CASSQGGVAGIWVGELFF.

This clone was recorded a few times. This chain links TRBV5-8 with TRBJ1-6; TRBD1 matches 9 bases. V trimming: 4 bases; J trimming: 5 bases; junction bases outside the gene matches: 7. This CDR3 region has 16 residues. CDR1 and CDR2 from the germline V gene are SGHTS and YDEGEE. CDR3 in amino acids: CASSRGGTGNNSPLHF. CDR3 in DNA: TGTGCCAGCAGCCGAGGCGGGACAGGGAATAATTCACCCCTCCACTTT. The full variable domain, its missing parts supplied by reference TRBV5-8 and TRBJ1-6, is EAGVTQSPTHLIKTRGQQATLRCSPISGHTSVYWYQQALGLGLQFLLWYDEGEERNRGNFPPRFSGRQFPNYSSELNVNALELEDSALYLCASSRGGTGNNSPLHFGNGTRLTVT.

The genes are TRBV6-4 and TRBJ2-1, with 14 bases aligning to TRBD2. Losses at the gene ends were 6 bases for V and 7 bases for J; bases not matched to a gene: 5. Germline CDR1 and CDR2: MRHNA and SNTAGT. The CDR3 extends over 15 amino acids. CDR3 sequence reads: CASSSGTSGRNEQFF. The CDR3 DNA follows: TGTGCCAGCAGCTCCGGGACTAGCGGGAGAAATGAGCAGTTCTTC.

V gene TRBV3-1 (or the pseudogene TRBV3-2) combines with J gene TRBJ1-3; the match to TRBD1 covers 7 bases. The J segment lost 0 bases and the V segment lost 0 bases, leaving 14 bases of the junction unmatched. Germline V CDR1 and CDR2: LGHDT, YNNKEL (reference sequence). The CDR3 consists of 20 residues. The CDR3 is CASSQDPGTAQFVSGNTIYF. As DNA, the CDR3 is TGTGCCAGCAGCCAAGATCCCGGGACAGCCCAATTCGTCTCTGGAAACACCATATATTTT.

This clone appeared once. The CDR3 sequence is CASSQGQGRRAFF. The CDR3, as DNA: TGTGCCAGCAGCCAAGGACAGGGGAGAAGGGCTTTCTTT. V and J are TRBV14 and TRBJ1-1; 8 nucleotides agree with TRBD1. V shed 1 base, J shed 11 bases, and the junction held 6 bases outside the gene matches. Germline V CDR1 and CDR2: SGHDN, FVKESK. This CDR3 region has 13 residues.

This sequence joins TRBV4-3 and TRBJ2-5, with TRBD2 identical over 14 bases. This CDR3 is built from 17 residues. Germline trimming cut 2 bases from V and 3 bases from J; bases unmatched to any gene: 5. The germline V gene has CDR1 LGHNA and CDR2 YSLEER. The CDR3 region has the DNA TGCGCCAGCAGCCAACTTGCGGGACTAGCGGGAGAAGAGACCCAGTACTTC. It yields the protein CASSQLAGLAGEETQYF.

This clone has a handful of counts. The chain employs TRBV28 and TRBJ1-3; D perhaps matches TRBD1 (5 bases). The CDR3 loop spans 13 amino acids. V lost 4 bases, J lost 4 bases, and 8 bases lay in between. Germline values: CDR1 MDHEN, CDR2 SYDVKM. CDR3 coding DNA: TGTGCCAGCAGTTCAGGGCGCGGAAACACCATATATTTT. This codes for CASSSGRGNTIYF.

This clone was detected only a few times. V gene TRBV2 combines with J gene TRBJ1-6; 8 bases line up with TRBD1. The CDR3 is 16 amino acids. With 5 bases clipped from V and 0 bases from J, the junction kept 3 bases outside the gene matches. Germline CDR1 SNHLY, CDR2 FYNNEI. The CDR3 coding sequence is TGTGCCAGCAGTATCACAGGGGGCTCCTATAATTCACCCCTCCACTTT. This translates into CASSITGGSYNSPLHF.

CDR3 DNA: TGTGCCAGCAGCCATCCCCCTAAGACTAGCGGGAGTCCTGAGCAGTACTTC. This gives the protein CASSHPPKTSGSPEQYF. The genes are TRBV7-9 and TRBJ2-7; 12 bases are shared with TRBD2. The trim removed 5 bases at V and 7 bases at J, leaving 15 bases unmatched. This CDR3 is built from 17 residues. Germline lookup yields CDR1 SEHNR and CDR2 FQNEAQ (reference sequence).

V and J are TRBV5-1 and TRBJ2-1; 11 bases are a match to TRBD1. V lost 5 bases and J lost 5; bases outside the gene matches: 12. CDR1 and CDR2 from the germline V gene are SGHRS and YFSETQ. This CDR3 comprises 17 residues. The CDR3 DNA follows: TGCGCCAGCAGAACTTTGTCAGGGACAGGGGGTAACAATGAGCAGTTCTTC. Translation: CASRTLSGTGGNNEQFF.

The chain recombines TRBV7-2 with TRBJ2-3; 7 bases are a match to TRBD2. Germline V gene data show CDR1 as SGHTA and CDR2 as FQGNSA. Germline trimming cut 5 bases from V and 2 bases from J; bases unmatched to any gene: 10. The CDR3 has 16 residues. As DNA, the CDR3 is TGTGCCAGCAGCCCCCGGGGAGCGGGGCTCACAGATACGCAGTATTTT. Translated: CASSPRGAGLTDTQYF. The whole variable domain, remainder taken from reference TRBV7-2 and TRBJ2-3, is GAGVSQSPSNKVTEKGKDVELRCDPISGHTALYWYRQSLGQGLEFLIYFQGNSAPDKSGLPSDRFSAERTGGSVSTLTIQRTQQEDSAVYLCASSPRGAGLTDTQYFGPGTRLTVL.

The chain couples TRBV11-2 to TRBJ2-2; no clear D gene. The V gene's germline CDR1 is SGHAT and CDR2 FQNNGV. The CDR3 is made up of 16 amino acids. Trimming shortened V by 6 bases and J by 0 bases, and 14 bases separated the two germline ends. In DNA, the CDR3 is TGTGCCAGCAGGTCGCAACCCGAGGCGAACACCGGGGAGCTGTTTTTT. Translating it yields CASRSQPEANTGELFF.

The sample holds a few counts of this clone. The CDR3 nucleotides are TGTGCCAGCAGTGACGGCGAGGGAAGCACTGAAGCTTTCTTT. It specifies CASSDGEGSTEAFF. The V and J genes are TRBV2 and TRBJ1-1; D not resolved. Germline CDR1 SNHLY, CDR2 FYNNEI. V lost 3 bases, J lost 4 bases, and 12 bases lay in between. The CDR3 totals 14 residues. Drawing the rest from reference TRBV2 and TRBJ1-1, the complete variable domain is EPEVTQTPSHQVTQMGQEVILRCVPISNHLYFYWYRQILGQKVEFLVSFYNNEISEKSEIFDDQFSVERPDGSNFTLKIRSTKLEDSAMYFCASSDGEGSTEAFFGQGTRLTVV.

The chain employs TRBV19 and TRBJ1-1; no firm D call. CDR3 length equals 14 residues. V dropped 6 bases and J dropped 2 bases, with 13 bases sitting between them. CDR1 and CDR2 from the germline V gene are LNHDA and SQIVND (reference sequence). CDR3 coding DNA: TGTGCCAGTAGCCCGCGCGGCAGAAACACTGAAGCTTTCTTT. Its protein is CASSPRGRNTEAFF.

This chain joins TRBV28 and TRBJ1-2, with D perhaps matching TRBD1 (6 bases). V lost 8 bases, J lost 4 bases, and 20 bases lay in between. Germline V gene data show CDR1 as MDHEN and CDR2 as SYDVKM. The CDR3 has 15 residues. The DNA of the CDR3 is TGTGCCAGCGGCCGCACCGTGGCAGGGGCCTATGGCTACACCTTC. As protein: CASGRTVAGAYGYTF.

The chain combines TRBV28 with TRBJ2-7; D remains unclear. The CDR3 contains 14 residues. Germline CDR1 MDHEN, CDR2 SYDVKM. V was cut by 7 bases and J by 0 bases, with 13 bases left in between. The CDR3 nucleotides read TGTGCCAGCACCAAGCCGGCAGGCTCCTACGAGCAGTACTTC. It yields the protein CASTKPAGSYEQYF.

The V gene is TRBV5-1, the J gene TRBJ1-4, with 8 bases that match TRBD1. The CDR3 contains 15 residues. The germline V gene has CDR1 SGHRS and CDR2 YFSETQ. After removal of 4 bases from V and 8 bases from J, the junction contained 10 bases not matched to a gene. The DNA of the CDR3 is TGCGCCAGCAGCACCGGACAGGGACTGGGAGAAAAACTGTTTTTT. It encodes CASSTGQGLGEKLFF.

The DNA for the CDR3 is TGTGCCTGGAGTACGCGAGGACAGTCTAACTATGGCTACACCTTC. Translated: CAWSTRGQSNYGYTF. The chain couples TRBV30 to TRBJ1-2; the D gene is possibly TRBD1 (6 bases). Germline loops: CDR1 GTSNPN, CDR2 SVGIG (reference sequence). CDR3 size: 15 residues. Trimming took 2 bases from V and 0 from J, leaving 13 bases between them. Variable domain in full (rest from reference TRBV30 and TRBJ1-2): SQTIHQWPATLVQPVGSPLSLECTVEGTSNPNLYWYRQAAGRGLQLLFYSVGIGQISSEVPQNLSASRPQDRQFILSSKKLLLSDSGFYLCAWSTRGQSNYGYTFGSGTRLTVV.

The J gene is TRBJ2-7, the V gene TRBV6-5, with a possible D match to TRBD2 (6 bases). The V and J ends lost 6 bases and 1 base respectively, with 13 bases between them. From germline, CDR1 is MNHEY and CDR2 SVGAGI. The CDR3 loop spans 14 amino acids. The CDR3 loop is CASSRRDSSYEQYF. In DNA, the CDR3 is TGTGCCAGCAGCCGCCGGGACTCTTCCTACGAGCAGTACTTC.

V usage is TRBV5-1 and J usage is TRBJ1-2; 8 positions agree with TRBD1. With 0 bases clipped from V and 5 bases from J, the junction kept 6 bases outside the gene matches. Germline assignment: CDR1 SGHRS and CDR2 YFSETQ. This CDR3 has 15 residues. In nucleotides, the CDR3 is TGCGCCAGCAGCTTGGGGCAGGGGGCGGAATATGGCTACACCTTC. Protein: CASSLGQGAEYGYTF.

The chain is built from TRBV6-1 and TRBJ1-4, with 8 positions matching TRBD1. Germline-derived CDR1 and CDR2 are MNHNS and SASEGT. J lost 0 bases, V lost 4 bases, and 4 bases had no gene match. The CDR3 consists of 16 residues. The CDR3 sequence is CASSAGQGPTNEKLFF. The CDR3 region has the DNA TGTGCCAGCAGTGCTGGACAGGGTCCAACTAATGAAAAACTGTTTTTT.

The rearrangement joins TRBV5-1 to TRBJ2-5, with unresolved D. The CDR3 is 13 residues long. The V end lost 0 bases, the J end lost 1 base, and 4 bases lay between the germline ends. Germline V CDR1 and CDR2: SGHRS, YFSETQ. The CDR3 DNA is TGCGCCAGCAGCTTGGCTTTCCAAGAGACCCAGTACTTC. It specifies CASSLAFQETQYF.

V and J are TRBV6-5 and TRBJ2-1; 7 nucleotides match TRBD1. J was trimmed by 2 bases and V by 2 bases; bases with no gene match: 3. From germline, CDR1 is MNHEY and CDR2 SVGAGI. This CDR3 region has 15 residues. CDR3 sequence reads: CASSYDRETYNEQFF. CDR3 nucleotide sequence: TGTGCCAGCAGTTACGACAGGGAAACCTACAATGAGCAGTTCTTC.